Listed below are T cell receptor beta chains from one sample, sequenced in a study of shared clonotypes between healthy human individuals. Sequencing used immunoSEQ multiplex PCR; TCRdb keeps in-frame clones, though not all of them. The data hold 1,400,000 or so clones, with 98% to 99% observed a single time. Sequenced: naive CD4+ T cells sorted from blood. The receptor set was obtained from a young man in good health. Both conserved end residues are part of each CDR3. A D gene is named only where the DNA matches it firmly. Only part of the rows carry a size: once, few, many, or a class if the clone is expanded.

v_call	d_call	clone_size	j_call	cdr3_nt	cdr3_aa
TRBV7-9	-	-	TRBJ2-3	TGTGCCAGCAGCCCCGTGCTGGGGGTCACAGATACGCAGTATTTT	CASSPVLGVTDTQYF
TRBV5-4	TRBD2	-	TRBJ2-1	TGTGCCAGCAGCTTGGGGGGACTAGCGGGAAGGAATGAGCAGTTCTTC	CASSLGGLAGRNEQFF
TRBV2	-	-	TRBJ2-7	TGTGCCAGCAGTAACTCGGGGAGCTCGGGCCCCGAGCAGTACTTC	CASSNSGSSGPEQYF
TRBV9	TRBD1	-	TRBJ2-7	TGTGCCAGCAGCGTCGGGACAGGCTTGGGCTACGAGCAGTACTTC	CASSVGTGLGYEQYF
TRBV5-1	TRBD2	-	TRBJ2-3	TGCGCCAGCAGCTTCCTAGCGGGTTCCACAGATACGCAGTATTTT	CASSFLAGSTDTQYF
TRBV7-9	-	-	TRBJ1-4	TGTGCCAGCAGCTTAGTTGCTGAAAAACTGTTTTTT	CASSLVAEKLFF
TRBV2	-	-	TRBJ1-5	TGTGCCAGCAGCGTCAGACAGGCTAATCAGCCCCAGCATTTT	CASSVRQANQPQHF
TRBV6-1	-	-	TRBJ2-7	TGTGCCACGAGGCTAAAGGGATTACCCTACGAGCAGTACTTC	CATRLKGLPYEQYF
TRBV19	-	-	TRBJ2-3	TGTGCCAGTACCCCAACCGGGGGCGCAGATACGCAGTATTTT	CASTPTGGADTQYF
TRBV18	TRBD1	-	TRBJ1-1	TGTGCCAGCTCTCGAGACAGGGGACGGACTGAAGCTTTCTTT	CASSRDRGRTEAFF
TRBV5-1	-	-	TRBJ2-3	TGCGCCAGCAGCCCCAGAGGGCCTAGCACAGATACGCAGTATTTT	CASSPRGPSTDTQYF
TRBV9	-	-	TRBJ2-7	TGTGCCAGCAGCGTATCGACGGACGACGAGCAGTACTTC	CASSVSTDDEQYF
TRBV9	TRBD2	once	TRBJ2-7	TGTGCCAGCAGCCCTACTAGCGCCTCCTACGAGCAGTACTTC	CASSPTSASYEQYF
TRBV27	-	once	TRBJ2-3	TGTGCCAGCAGTTTAAATAGATACCCCAGCACAGATACGCAGTATTTT	CASSLNRYPSTDTQYF
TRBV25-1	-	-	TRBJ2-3	TGTGCCAGCAGCCTAGAGGCAGGCTCATCCACAGATACGCAGTATTTT	CASSLEAGSSTDTQYF
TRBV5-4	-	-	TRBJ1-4	TGTGCCAGCAGCTTGGGGGCTCTTAATGAAAAACTGTTTTTT	CASSLGALNEKLFF
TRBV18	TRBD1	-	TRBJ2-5	TGTGCCAGCTCACCTGGGACAGGGAAAGAGACCCAGTACTTC	CASSPGTGKETQYF
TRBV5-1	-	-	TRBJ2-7	TGCGCCAGCAGCCCGGGTACGTACGAGCAGTACTTC	CASSPGTYEQYF
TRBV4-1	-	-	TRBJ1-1	TGCGCCAGCAGCCAAGGAGTCATGAACACTGAAGCTTTCTTT	CASSQGVMNTEAFF
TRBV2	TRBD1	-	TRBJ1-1	TGTGCCAGCAGACGCACAGGGGAGACTGAAGCTTTCTTT	CASRRTGETEAFF
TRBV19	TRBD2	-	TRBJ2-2	TGTGCCAGTAGTGCCTCACCGCGGGGACTAGCGCCCGGGGAGCTGTTTTTT	CASSASPRGLAPGELFF
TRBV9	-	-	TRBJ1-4	TGTGCCAGCAGCCAGTCTGGGAAGGAAAAACTGTTTTTT	CASSQSGKEKLFF
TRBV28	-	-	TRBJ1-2	TGTGCCAGCAGCTATGGGGGAGATACTAACTATGGCTACACCTTC	CASSYGGDTNYGYTF